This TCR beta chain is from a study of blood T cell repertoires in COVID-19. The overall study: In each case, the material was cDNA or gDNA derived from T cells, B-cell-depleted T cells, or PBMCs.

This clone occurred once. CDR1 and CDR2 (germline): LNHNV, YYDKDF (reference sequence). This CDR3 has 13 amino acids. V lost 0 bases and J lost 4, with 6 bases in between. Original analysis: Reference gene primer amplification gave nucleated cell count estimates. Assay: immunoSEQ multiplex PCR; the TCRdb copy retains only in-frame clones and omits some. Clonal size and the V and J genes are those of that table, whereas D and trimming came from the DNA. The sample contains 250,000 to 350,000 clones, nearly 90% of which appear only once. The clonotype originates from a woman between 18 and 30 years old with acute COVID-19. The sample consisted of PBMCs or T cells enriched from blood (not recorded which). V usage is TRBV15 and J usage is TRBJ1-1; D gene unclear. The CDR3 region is CATSRDGSTEAFF. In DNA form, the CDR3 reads TGTGCCACCAGCAGAGATGGGAGCACTGAAGCTTTCTTT.